This T cell receptor beta chain comes out of a study of blood T cells in healthy people across ages. Alongside a J-beta primer mix, a sample-barcoded 5' primer served in a second PCR lasting about 7 to 11 cycles. TCRdb called the 5' RACE reads again in MiXCR, with one record for every CDR3 protein. The data contain about 1.7 million distinct CDR3 sequences, about 30% of them singletons. Trimming at V came to 6 bases and at J to 0 bases, leaving 6 bases not matched to a gene. The germline CDR1 and CDR2 sequences are MDHEN and SYDVKM. The CDR3 covers 15 residues. Overall study findings and caveats: TCR beta diversity correlated strongly with naive T cell percentage.

A word on this clonotype: The antigen is undetermined.

Sequenced: blood. This sequence joins TRBV28 and TRBJ2-3; 7 bases align to TRBD2. The sequence was collected from a woman in her 30s in good health. CDR3 region: CASSGGGFSTDTQYF. The CDR3 DNA follows: TGTGCCAGCAGCGGCGGGGGTTTTAGCACAGATACGCAGTATTTT.